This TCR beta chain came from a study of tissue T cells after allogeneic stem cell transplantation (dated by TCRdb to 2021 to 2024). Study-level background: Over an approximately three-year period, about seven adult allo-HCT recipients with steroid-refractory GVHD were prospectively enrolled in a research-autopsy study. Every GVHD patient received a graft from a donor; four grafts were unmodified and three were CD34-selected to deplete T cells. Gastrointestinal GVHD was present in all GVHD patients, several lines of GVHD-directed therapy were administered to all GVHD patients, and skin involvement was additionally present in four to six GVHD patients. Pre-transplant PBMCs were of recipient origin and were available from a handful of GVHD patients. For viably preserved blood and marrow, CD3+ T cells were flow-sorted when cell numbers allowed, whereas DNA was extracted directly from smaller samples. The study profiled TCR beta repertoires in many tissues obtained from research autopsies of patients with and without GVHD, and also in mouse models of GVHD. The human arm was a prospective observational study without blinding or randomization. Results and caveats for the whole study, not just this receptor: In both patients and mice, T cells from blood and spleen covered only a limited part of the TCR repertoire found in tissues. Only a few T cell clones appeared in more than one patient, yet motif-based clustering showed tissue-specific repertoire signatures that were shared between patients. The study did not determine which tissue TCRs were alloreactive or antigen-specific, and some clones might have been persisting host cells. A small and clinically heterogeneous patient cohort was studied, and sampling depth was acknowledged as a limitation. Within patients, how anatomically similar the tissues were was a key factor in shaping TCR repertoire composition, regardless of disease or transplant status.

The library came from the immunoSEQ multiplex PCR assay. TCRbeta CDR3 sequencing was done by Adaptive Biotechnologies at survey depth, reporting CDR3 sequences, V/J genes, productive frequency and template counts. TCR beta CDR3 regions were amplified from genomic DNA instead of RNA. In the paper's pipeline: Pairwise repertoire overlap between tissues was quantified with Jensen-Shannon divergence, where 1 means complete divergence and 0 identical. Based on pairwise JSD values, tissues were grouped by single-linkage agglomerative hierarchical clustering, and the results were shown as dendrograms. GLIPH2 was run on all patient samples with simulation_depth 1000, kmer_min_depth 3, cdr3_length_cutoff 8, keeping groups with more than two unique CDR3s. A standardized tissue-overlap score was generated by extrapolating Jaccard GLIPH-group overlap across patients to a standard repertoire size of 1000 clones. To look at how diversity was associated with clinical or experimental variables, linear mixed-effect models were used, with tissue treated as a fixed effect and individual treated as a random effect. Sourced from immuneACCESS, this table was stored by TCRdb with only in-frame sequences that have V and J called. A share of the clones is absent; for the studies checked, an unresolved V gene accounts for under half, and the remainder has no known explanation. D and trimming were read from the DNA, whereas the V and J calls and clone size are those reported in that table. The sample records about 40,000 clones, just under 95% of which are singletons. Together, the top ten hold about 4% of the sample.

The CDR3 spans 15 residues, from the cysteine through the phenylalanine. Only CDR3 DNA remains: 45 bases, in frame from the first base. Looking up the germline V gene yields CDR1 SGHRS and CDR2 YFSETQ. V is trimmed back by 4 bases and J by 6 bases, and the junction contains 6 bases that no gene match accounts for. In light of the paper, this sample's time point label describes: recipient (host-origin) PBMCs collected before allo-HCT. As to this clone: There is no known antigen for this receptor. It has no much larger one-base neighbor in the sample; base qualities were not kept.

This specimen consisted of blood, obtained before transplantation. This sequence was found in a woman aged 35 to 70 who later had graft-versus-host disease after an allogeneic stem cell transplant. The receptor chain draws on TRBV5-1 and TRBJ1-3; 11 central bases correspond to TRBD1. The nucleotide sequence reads TGCGCCAGCAGCCAAGGACAGGGGGCCCTAAACACCATATATTTT. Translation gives CASSQGQGALNTIYF.